This T cell receptor beta chain was sequenced for a study of T cells in Graves' hyperthyroidism and ophthalmopathy. The source material, RNA transcripts, was used to amplify TCR beta CDR3 regions. RT-PCR in the first round (using the HTBI primer set) targeted the TCR CDR3. TCRdb re-called the multiplex PCR reads through MiXCR, storing one row per CDR3 protein. This table holds more than 500,000 distinct CDR3 sequences, more than 15% found once. This clonotype was detected a few times. Germline CDR1 reads SQVTM; CDR2 reads ANQGSEA. V was trimmed by 0 bases and J by 4 bases, leaving 10 bases between them. The CDR3 is made up of 13 amino acids.

The origin of this receptor is a woman aged 30 to 39 with Graves' ophthalmopathy. The V call is TRBV29-1, the J call TRBJ2-7; D remains ambiguous. The specimen sequenced was blood. In DNA form, the CDR3 reads TGCAGCGTTGAAGAGCCCCTAAGGTACGAGCAGTACTTC. Translating gives CSVEEPLRYEQYF.